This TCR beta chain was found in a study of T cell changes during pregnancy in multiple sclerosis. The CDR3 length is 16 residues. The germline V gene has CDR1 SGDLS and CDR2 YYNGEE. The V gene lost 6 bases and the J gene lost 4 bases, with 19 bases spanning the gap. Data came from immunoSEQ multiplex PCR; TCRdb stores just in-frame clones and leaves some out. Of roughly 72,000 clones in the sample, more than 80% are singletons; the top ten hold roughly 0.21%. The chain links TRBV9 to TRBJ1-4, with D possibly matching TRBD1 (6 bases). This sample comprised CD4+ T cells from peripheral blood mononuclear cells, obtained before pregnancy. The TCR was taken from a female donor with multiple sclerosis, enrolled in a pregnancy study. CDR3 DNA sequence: TGTGCCAGCACCCTGGGTTCGGGACACTTTAATGAAAAACTGTTTTTT. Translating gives CASTLGSGHFNEKLFF.